These 27 T cell receptor beta chains were all obtained from the same sample, sequenced in a study of T cell clonality in common variable immunodeficiency. Only in-frame clones appear in the TCRdb table, and some are missing; sequencing was by immunoSEQ multiplex PCR. The sample has more than 35,000 clones, none seen only once. Sequences were obtained from peripheral blood mononuclear cells. Every receptor here comes from a person between 18 and 75 years old in good health.

Many counts were recorded for this clone. The observed sequence ends 3 residues before the CDR3 terminus, with the missing tail filled in from the germline J gene. The chain joins TRBV6-2 or TRBV6-3 to TRBJ2-3, with TRBD2 as a possible D gene (5 bases). Germline lookup yields CDR1 MNHEY and CDR2 SVGEGT. V gave up 4 bases and J gave up 2 bases, with 10 bases separating them. The CDR3 is 14 residues long. This chain's CDR3 is CASSSRGHTDTQYF. Incomplete CDR3 DNA: TGTGCCAGCAGTTCACGGGGTCACACAGATACG.

This clone was seen many times. The sequence runs out 3 residues before the end of the CDR3; the remainder is reconstructed from the germline J gene. The gene calls are TRBV18 and TRBJ2-5; D is unclear. CDR1 KGHSH and CDR2 LQKENI come from the germline V gene. This CDR3 comprises 13 residues. Trimming pared 3 bases from V and 2 bases from J, leaving 7 bases between. Partial CDR3 DNA: TGTGCCAGCTCACCCGGGTTACAAGAGACC. Protein product: CASSPGLQET. Given in full, the CDR3 is CASSPGLQETQYF. The full variable domain, completed using reference TRBV18 and TRBJ2-5, is NAGVMQNPRHLVRRRGQEARLRCSPMKGHSHVYWYRQLPEEGLKFMVYLQKENIIDESGMPKERFSAEFPKEGPSILRIQQVVRGDSAAYFCASSPGLQETQYFGPGTRLLVL.

This clone was picked up many times. The CDR3 is cut off 3 residues early in the read; its end comes from the germline J gene. This chain connects TRBV30 to TRBJ1-5, with TRBD1 matching 7 bases. CDR1 GTSNPN and CDR2 SVGIG come from the germline V gene (reference sequence). The CDR3 has 15 residues. J was trimmed by 3 bases and V by 1 base; bases with no gene match: 6. The CDR3 spells CAWSAADRDNQPQHF. The covered CDR3 bases are TGTGCCTGGAGTGCCGCTGACAGGGACAATCAGCCC.

This clone was detected ten times or more. CDR3 residues: CASSVQGMNTEAFF. The DNA read from the CDR3 is TGCGCCAGCAGCGTACAGGGCATGAACACTGAA. The chain combines TRBV5-1 with TRBJ1-1; TRBD1 is a possible D gene (6 bases). The CDR3 goes on 3 residues after the read ends, and that part is filled in from the germline J gene. Germline V CDR1 and CDR2: SGHRS, YFSETQ. V was clipped by 4 bases and J by 0 bases, with 10 bases between them. The CDR3 has 14 amino acids.

At least ten counts were recorded for this clone. The read ends 3 residues shy of where the CDR3 ends; the end is completed using the germline J gene. The chain recombines TRBV7-8 with TRBJ1-5; D is unclear. The germline V gene has CDR1 SGHVS and CDR2 FQNEAQ. The ends were cut back, 5 bases at V and 3 bases at J, with 14 bases in the middle. The CDR3 has 15 amino acids. The CDR3 sequence is CASSEGGQYNQPQHF. The sequenced CDR3 bases are TGTGCCAGCAGCGAAGGAGGGCAGTACAATCAGCCC.

This clone appeared many times. The sequenced fragment ends 3 residues before the CDR3 boundary, so the rest is inferred from the germline J gene. The chain recombines TRBV12-5 with TRBJ2-1; tentative D call: TRBD2 (6 bases). The ends were cut back, 7 bases at V and 8 bases at J, with 21 bases in the middle. This CDR3 is 15 amino acids long. CDR1 LGHNT and CDR2 FRNRAP come from the germline V gene. The DNA read from the CDR3 is TGTGCTAGTGTCTTGCCCCGGGCTAGCGTCCATGAG. It encodes CASVLPRASVHE. The CDR3 in full is CASVLPRASVHEQFF.

This clone was detected ten times or more. The read ends 3 residues early relative to the CDR3; the germline J gene fills the gap. The chain is built from TRBV20-1 and TRBJ2-1; 14 nucleotides align to TRBD2. Germline values: CDR1 DFQATT, CDR2 SNEGSKA (reference sequence). J was trimmed by 2 bases and V by 5 bases; bases with no gene match: 2. The CDR3 extends over 15 amino acids. CDR3 region: CSALGLAGAYNEQFF. The CDR3 DNA, read in part, is TGCAGTGCTTTGGGACTAGCGGGAGCCTACAATGAG.

This clone was seen a handful of times. The read finishes 3 residues shy of the CDR3 end, and the germline J gene is used to complete it. The chain combines TRBV7-9 with TRBJ1-1, with D possibly TRBD1 on 5 matching bases. The CDR3 length is 13 residues. Germline CDR1 SEHNR, CDR2 FQNEAQ (reference sequence). Incomplete CDR3 DNA: TGTGCCATTTCACCTTCTGGGGCCAACGTA. It is translated as CAISPSGANV. The whole CDR3 sequence is CAISPSGANVAFF.

This clone was seen ten or more times. Read coverage stops 3 residues before the CDR3 terminus; the germline J gene supplies the remainder. The rearrangement uses TRBV5-1 and TRBJ2-1; D may be TRBD1 or TRBD2 (6 bases each). This CDR3 spans 16 amino acids. Trimming took 2 bases from V and 7 from J, leaving 19 bases between them. CDR1 SGHRS and CDR2 YFSETQ come from the germline V gene. The CDR3 DNA, read in part, is TGCGCCAGCAGCTTCCTCAGGGGAGGCCCTCTAAATGAG. It yields the protein CASSFLRGGPLNE. The whole CDR3 is CASSFLRGGPLNEQFF.

This clone was observed many times. CDR3 region: CASSIATSDYGEQFF. Incomplete CDR3 DNA: TGTGCCAGTAGTATAGCGACTAGCGACTATGGTGAG. The V call is TRBV19, the J call TRBJ2-1; 8 nucleotides align to TRBD2. Read coverage stops 3 residues before the CDR3 terminus; the germline J gene supplies the remainder. Germline V gives CDR1 LNHDA, CDR2 SQIVND (reference sequence). Unmatched junction bases numbered 8, after V lost 1 base and J lost 9 bases. The CDR3 loop spans 15 amino acids. Full variable domain (rest looked up from reference TRBV19 and TRBJ2-1): DGGITQSPKYLFRKEGQNVTLSCEQNLNHDAMYWYRQDPGQGLRLIYYSQIVNDFQKGDIAEGYSVSREKKESFPLTVTSAQKNPTAFYLCASSIATSDYGEQFFGPGTRLTVL.

This clone showed up many times. The read ends 3 residues shy of where the CDR3 ends; the end is completed using the germline J gene. V gene TRBV12-3 or TRBV12-4 combines with J gene TRBJ1-5; D is perhaps TRBD1 (6 bases). V was cut by 1 base and J by 0 bases, with 10 bases left in between. The CDR3 loop spans 16 amino acids. The CDR3 DNA, read in part, is TGTGCCAGCAGTTTAGGGGCAGGGGATAGCAATCAGCCC. Its protein product is CASSLGAGDSNQP. The entire CDR3 protein reads CASSLGAGDSNQPQHF.

This clone occurred many times. The missing CDR3 end, 3 residues past where the read stops, is filled in from the germline J gene. The gene calls are TRBV6-1 and TRBJ2-5; tentative D call: TRBD1 (5 bases). This CDR3 contains 16 residues. V was shortened by 2 bases and J by 3 bases, with 16 bases between the two germline ends. Germline V gives CDR1 MNHNS, CDR2 SASEGT. The CDR3 region is CASSERFLAREETQYF. The CDR3 DNA, read in part, is TGTGCCAGCAGTGAAAGGTTCCTGGCCAGGGAAGAGACC.

This clone was seen many times. Read data end 3 residues before the CDR3 end; the end is taken from the germline J gene. V is TRBV5-1 and J is TRBJ2-5; 8 bases align to TRBD2. CDR1 is SGHRS and CDR2 is YFSETQ in the germline V gene. V lost 3 bases to trimming and J lost 2 bases; unmatched junction nucleotides: 3. The length of the CDR3 is 14 residues. The CDR3 is CASSSPGGQETQYF. The CDR3 bases that were read are TGCGCCAGCAGCTCGCCGGGGGGGCAAGAGACC.

At least ten counts were recorded for this clone. The sequence runs out 3 residues before the end of the CDR3; the remainder is reconstructed from the germline J gene. The chain combines TRBV5-1 with TRBJ1-2; 9 bases align to TRBD1. Per germline, CDR1 SGHRS and CDR2 YFSETQ. The V gene end was trimmed by 4 bases and the J gene end by 4 bases; junction bases not matched to a gene: 8. The CDR3 extends over 15 amino acids. Incomplete CDR3 DNA: TGCGCCAGCAGCCTAGGGACAGGGCAGGGCTATGGC. Protein: CASSLGTGQGYG. Given in full, the CDR3 is CASSLGTGQGYGYTF.

This clone was recorded at least ten times. With the read ending 3 residues before the CDR3 end, the germline J gene is used to fill in that end. The J gene is TRBJ1-4, the V gene TRBV5-1; D ambiguous. The germline gives CDR1 SGHRS, CDR2 YFSETQ. Trimming took 0 bases from V and 0 from J, leaving 12 bases between them. This CDR3 has 17 residues. CDR3 residues: CASSLEPVAATNEKLFF. CDR3 DNA (partial): TGCGCCAGCAGCTTGGAACCCGTAGCAGCAACTAATGAAAAA.

This clone has at least ten counts. The read ends 3 residues before the CDR3 terminus; that terminus is restored from the germline J gene. The chain is built from TRBV14 and TRBJ1-4, with D possibly TRBD1 on 5 matching bases. The germline gives CDR1 SGHDN, CDR2 FVKESK. The V and J ends lost 4 bases and 7 bases respectively, with 19 bases between them. This CDR3 spans 16 amino acids. Incomplete CDR3 DNA: TGTGCCAGCAGCCCCCAGATGAGGGGAGTCGGTGAAAAA. It specifies CASSPQMRGVGEK. The entire CDR3 reads CASSPQMRGVGEKLFF.

This clone was seen many times. Coverage ceases 3 residues before the CDR3 finishes, and the germline J gene fills in the end. The rearrangement uses TRBV20-1 and TRBJ1-2, with 7 nucleotides matching TRBD1. The CDR3 spans 16 residues. Germline loops: CDR1 DFQATT, CDR2 SNEGSKA (reference sequence). CDR3 amino acids: CSAADGGGDRAPGYTF. Partial CDR3 DNA: TGCAGTGCCGCGGATGGAGGCGGGGACAGAGCTCCGGGC.

At least ten counts were recorded for this clone. The read falls 3 residues short of the CDR3 end, and the missing part is taken from the germline J gene. The chain recombines TRBV5-4 with TRBJ1-1; tentatively, D is TRBD1 (5 bases). V lost 0 bases and J 0 bases, leaving 9 bases between the germline ends. CDR3 size: 15 residues. Germline V gives CDR1 SGHNT, CDR2 YYREEE (reference sequence). CDR3 DNA (partial): TGTGCCAGCAGCTTGGCCGGGGGAATGAACACTGAA. Translating it yields CASSLAGGMNTE. The full CDR3 reads CASSLAGGMNTEAFF.

This CDR3 reads CASQELNSPLHF. Partial CDR3 DNA: TGCGCCAGCCAGGAGTTAAATTCACCC. The chain couples TRBV5-1 to TRBJ1-6; D remains ambiguous. The CDR3 is cut off 3 residues early in the read; its end comes from the germline J gene. Germline loops: CDR1 SGHRS, CDR2 YFSETQ. The CDR3 consists of 12 residues. Trimming took off 7 bases at V and 7 bases at J, with 9 bases between the two ends. Drawing the rest from reference TRBV5-1 and TRBJ1-6, the complete variable domain is KAGVTQTPRYLIKTRGQQVTLSCSPISGHRSVSWYQQTPGQGLQFLFEYFSETQRNKGNFPGRFSGRQFSNSRSEMNVSTLELGDSALYLCASQELNSPLHFGNGTRLTVT.

At least ten counts were recorded for this clone. The read comes to an end 3 residues before the CDR3 does, leaving the germline J gene to fill in the end. V and J are TRBV20-1 and TRBJ1-4; 10 bases line up with TRBD1. The CDR3 spans 16 residues. Trimming cost V 3 bases and J 8 bases; bases outside gene matches: 12. Germline CDR1 and CDR2: DFQATT and SNEGSKA (reference sequence). The CDR3 loop is CSARAPGQGREEKLFF. The part of the CDR3 DNA that was read is TGCAGTGCTAGGGCCCCGGGACAGGGGAGAGAGGAAAAA.

This clone was seen repeatedly, ten times or more. The read gets to within 3 residues of the CDR3 end, and the germline J gene fills in the rest. The chain couples TRBV7-6 to TRBJ2-2, with D maybe TRBD1 (5 bases). Germline-derived CDR1 and CDR2 are SGHVS and FNYEAQ. V gave up 6 bases and J gave up 2 bases, with 13 bases separating them. This CDR3 is built from 15 residues. Incomplete CDR3 DNA: TGTGCCAGCAGGCCCGGAGACAGAAACACCGGGGAG. Amino acids: CASRPGDRNTGE. From start to end, the CDR3 is CASRPGDRNTGELFF. Combining the CDR3 with reference TRBV7-6 and TRBJ2-2 gives the whole variable domain GAGVSQSPRYKVTKRGQDVALRCDPISGHVSLYWYRQALGQGPEFLTYFNYEAQQDKSGLPNDRFSAERPEGSISTLTIQRTEQRDSAMYRCASRPGDRNTGELFFGEGSRLTVL.

This clone was found many times. CDR3 amino acids: CASYPGGVAFF. The CDR3 bases that were read are TGTGCCTCCTATCCCGGGGGGGTA. This sequence joins TRBV30 and TRBJ1-1; D perhaps matches TRBD1 (5 bases). The read terminates 3 residues before the CDR3 end, so the remaining end is supplied by the germline J gene. Per the germline V gene, CDR1 is GTSNPN and CDR2 is SVGIG (reference sequence). There are 11 residues in the CDR3.

This clone was counted many times. The read stops 3 residues short of the end of the CDR3; the missing end is completed from the germline J gene. The chain is built from TRBV2 and TRBJ2-3; 11 positions match TRBD2. The CDR3 covers 16 residues. The ends lost 7 bases at V and 0 bases at J; junction bases unmatched: 6. CDR1 is SNHLY and CDR2 is FYNNEI in the germline V gene. CDR3 protein: CASMLLAGGSTDTQYF. CDR3 bases read: TGTGCCAGCATGCTCCTAGCGGGGGGAAGCACAGATACG.

Ten or more counts support this clone. The CDR3 is cut off 3 residues early in the read; its end comes from the germline J gene. This chain uses TRBV19 with TRBJ2-1; 10 bases are shared with TRBD2. With V trimmed by 4 bases and J by 4 bases, 16 bases remained unmatched. Germline V lookup: CDR1 LNHDA, CDR2 SQIVND (reference sequence). The CDR3 has 19 residues. The CDR3 here is CASSNPSGGASRRYNEQFF. The sequenced CDR3 bases are TGTGCCAGTAGTAATCCCAGCGGGGGGGCCTCTAGGCGTTACAATGAG.

This clone was observed at least ten times. The CDR3 is cut off 3 residues early in the read; its end comes from the germline J gene. J is TRBJ1-1 and V is TRBV20-1, with 9 positions matching TRBD1. Unmatched junction bases numbered 4, after V lost 2 bases and J lost 3 bases. CDR1 DFQATT and CDR2 SNEGSKA come from the germline V gene (reference sequence). The CDR3 runs 14 residues. The CDR3 sequence is CSARIGTGYTEAFF. The sequenced CDR3 bases are TGCAGTGCTAGAATTGGGACAGGGTACACTGAA.

The table lists this clone with many counts. With the read ending 3 residues before the CDR3 end, the germline J gene is used to fill in that end. The V and J genes are TRBV19 and TRBJ2-3, with D possibly TRBD2 on 5 matching bases. Germline V lookup: CDR1 LNHDA, CDR2 SQIVND (reference sequence). The CDR3 has 14 amino acids. V was trimmed by 1 base and J by 3 bases, leaving 8 bases between them. CDR3 protein: CASSIGLRTDTQYF. The sequenced CDR3 bases are TGTGCCAGTAGTATAGGACTACGGACAGATACG.

Ten or more counts support this clone. The read comes to an end 3 residues before the CDR3 does, leaving the germline J gene to fill in the end. V and J are TRBV10-1 and TRBJ2-3, with 7 bases lining up with TRBD1. Germline loops: CDR1 WNHNN, CDR2 SYGVQD (reference sequence). There are 13 residues in the CDR3. Trimming took 10 bases from V and 1 from J; bases not matched to a gene: 5. The CDR3 DNA, read in part, is TGCGCCACCGGACAGGCCGGCACAGATACG. The encoded protein is CATGQAGTDT. The CDR3 reads in full as CATGQAGTDTQYF.